A selection of T cell receptor beta chains follows, all from one sample in a study of blood T cell repertoires in COVID-19. The data were produced by immunoSEQ multiplex PCR, yet TCRdb's version contains in-frame clones alone and is incomplete. The table lists about 130,000 clones, around 88% of them singletons. Sample: peripheral blood. These receptor sequences come from a man aged 60 to 69 with COVID-19, enrolled during active disease. Each CDR3 is given with its conserved first and last residue. Fields, in order: V gene, clone size, J gene, D gene, CDR3 protein, CDR3 DNA. A D gene is named only where the DNA matches it firmly. A row's size may be missing; if present it is once, few, many or a size class.

TRBV11-3,.,TRBJ2-3,.,CASSLESQGGPDTQYF,TGTGCCAGCAGCTTAGAGAGTCAGGGTGGTCCAGATACGCAGTATTTT
TRBV5-1,.,TRBJ1-1,TRBD1,CASSYWTGTTEAFF,TGCGCCAGCAGCTACTGGACAGGGACCACTGAAGCTTTCTTT
TRBV19,.,TRBJ2-7,TRBD1,CASRRGTGGVEQYF,TGTGCCAGTCGGAGGGGGACAGGGGGCGTCGAGCAGTACTTC
TRBV18,.,TRBJ2-7,.,CASSPRYRDNSYEQYF,TGTGCCAGCTCACCTCGATACCGGGACAACTCCTACGAGCAGTACTTC
TRBV6-5,.,TRBJ2-5,TRBD1,CASTPGQGKETQYF,TGTGCCAGCACCCCGGGACAGGGTAAAGAGACCCAGTACTTC
TRBV19,.,TRBJ1-4,.,CASNTRGRGEKLFF,TGTGCCAGTAATACGCGGGGGCGCGGTGAAAAACTGTTTTTT
TRBV5-5,.,TRBJ1-3,.,CASSLTDSGNTIYF,TGTGCCAGCAGCTTGACAGACTCTGGAAACACCATATATTTT
TRBV20-1,.,TRBJ1-5,.,CSASQIDQPQHF,TGCAGTGCTAGTCAAATAGATCAGCCCCAGCATTTT
TRBV11-2,.,TRBJ2-1,TRBD1,CASSSAGGELDEQFF,TGTGCCAGCAGCTCGGCAGGGGGAGAGCTCGATGAGCAGTTCTTC
TRBV27,.,TRBJ2-5,.,CASSSGFQETQYF,TGTGCCAGCAGCTCGGGTTTCCAAGAGACCCAGTACTTC
TRBV6-6,once,TRBJ2-1,TRBD2,CASSPGTSAYNEQFF,TGTGCCAGCAGCCCCGGGACTAGCGCATACAATGAGCAGTTCTTC
TRBV4-1,.,TRBJ2-1,TRBD2,CASSPLPAGGQGNEQFF,TGCGCCAGCAGCCCGTTGCCAGCGGGGGGGCAGGGCAATGAGCAGTTCTTC
TRBV7-2,.,TRBJ1-3,.,CASGGDGRSGNTIYF,TGTGCCAGTGGAGGGGACGGCCGCTCTGGAAACACCATATATTTT
TRBV11-2,.,TRBJ2-5,.,CASSPSVSQETQYF,TGTGCCAGCAGCCCGAGCGTATCCCAAGAGACCCAGTACTTC
TRBV5-8,.,TRBJ1-5,TRBD1,CATYDRAILSNQPQHF,TGTGCCACCTACGACAGGGCCATCCTTAGCAATCAGCCCCAGCATTTT
TRBV5-4,.,TRBJ1-2,.,CASSLVGEGLNNYGYTF,TGTGCCAGCAGCTTGGTGGGGGAGGGGCTCAATAACTATGGCTACACCTTC
TRBV5-1,.,TRBJ1-4,.,CASSPRTTAEKLFF,TGCGCCAGCAGCCCACGGACAACAGCGGAAAAACTGTTTTTT
TRBV28,.,TRBJ1-2,.,CASSSGGRAYGYTF,TGTGCCAGCAGTTCGGGCGGGCGGGCCTATGGCTACACCTTC
TRBV19,.,TRBJ1-1,.,CASSMEGGTAFF,TGTGCCAGTAGTATGGAGGGGGGGACTGCTTTCTTT
TRBV18,.,TRBJ2-2,TRBD2,CASSPFGTSGHTGELFF,TGTGCCAGCTCACCATTTGGGACTAGCGGTCACACCGGGGAGCTGTTTTTT
TRBV19,.,TRBJ1-3,.,CATEGLGSGNTIYF,TGTGCCACCGAGGGCCTCGGCTCTGGAAACACCATATATTTT
TRBV5-6,.,TRBJ2-3,.,CASSGDWRSVDTQYF,TGTGCCAGCAGCGGCGATTGGAGGTCAGTGGATACGCAGTATTTT
TRBV9,.,TRBJ1-1,TRBD1,CASSAVQGRGTTFF,TGTGCCAGCAGCGCAGTACAGGGGAGAGGGACAACTTTCTTT
TRBV9,.,TRBJ2-7,TRBD1,CASSVDDRGGFYEQYF,TGTGCCAGCAGCGTAGATGACAGGGGGGGCTTCTACGAGCAGTACTTC
TRBV28,.,TRBJ1-2,TRBD1,CASSSGQVRGYTF,TGTGCCAGCAGTTCCGGACAGGTGCGGGGCTACACCTTC
TRBV20-1,.,TRBJ2-3,TRBD2,CSASEGGGQLDTQYF,TGCAGTGCTAGTGAAGGCGGGGGGCAGTTAGATACGCAGTATTTT
TRBV29-1,once,TRBJ2-3,TRBD2,CSVLGRGSTDTQYF,TGCAGCGTTCTCGGGCGGGGGAGCACAGATACGCAGTATTTT